The present T cell receptor (beta chain) was sequenced within a study of shared clonotypes between healthy human individuals. At the level of the study: Every donor yielded three CD4 naive, three CD4 memory, two CD8 naive and one CD8 memory plate.

The CDR3 spans 14 residues. After removal of 5 bases from V and 6 bases from J, the junction contained 10 bases not matched to a gene. Per germline, CDR1 MNHEY and CDR2 SVGAGI. Splitting the CD4+ cells yielded a CD45RA+ naive subset and a CD45RA-negative memory subset. The method was immunoSEQ multiplex PCR; TCRdb's version includes in-frame clones alone and lacks a portion of them. The sample has roughly 2 million clones; 95% are singletons. This receptor was identified in a man between 18 and 29 years old in good health. V gene TRBV6-5 combines with J gene TRBJ2-7, with 7 positions matching TRBD1. Sequencing was carried out using naive CD4+ T cells sorted from blood. As for subset: CD45RA+ positively selected. The CDR3 spells CASSRQQSGGEQYF. The CDR3 DNA reads TGTGCCAGCAGTCGCCAACAATCAGGGGGCGAGCAGTACTTC.